This note documents a single TCR beta chain sequence. Its specificity is not known. Unique molecular identifiers were incorporated into the prepared TCRbeta library. TCRdb processed the PCR reads anew with MiXCR; each CDR3 protein has one entry. The data contain about a million distinct CDR3 sequences, about 29% of them seen just once; the ten biggest clones take up about 28%. The data were obtained in a study of T-cell reconstitution after alpha-beta-depleted transplantation in children. The CDR3 spans 15 residues. Trimming took off 5 bases at V and 0 bases at J, with 14 bases between the two ends. Germline lookup yields CDR1 MNHNS and CDR2 SASEGT. General study results and limits: Two months or so post-transplant, alpha-beta T cells reportedly derived from several hundred expanded graft clones. Newly produced T cells mostly provided counts and TCRbeta diversity after one year, as hyperexpanded clones declined.

The sequence was obtained from a boy younger than two who had a stem cell transplant for SCID, so the T cells may come from the graft donor. The specimen was PBMCs, mostly from graft donor cells, collected 360 days after TCRalphabeta/CD19-depleted stem cell transplant. V is TRBV6-1 and J is TRBJ2-7, with TRBD1 as a possible D gene (6 bases). CDR3 sequence reads: CASSPWGHYSYEQYF. In DNA, the CDR3 is TGTGCCAGCAGTCCTTGGGGACATTACTCCTACGAGCAGTACTTC.